This T cell receptor beta chain came from a study of blood T cell repertoires in COVID-19 (dated by TCRdb to the early 2020s). A note on the overall study: The collaborator samples originated in the United States, Italy and Spain and spanned the acute and convalescent phases of COVID-19. The material from the prospective study consisted of cDNA or gDNA derived from T cells, B-cell-depleted T cells, or PBMCs. The dataset comprised deeply sampled blood TCRbeta repertoires from subjects exposed to, actively infected with, or recovered from COVID-19. The repertoires were released in a freely available public database meant as a resource for research on the immune response to SARS-CoV-2. The samples were drawn from two sources: the first 160 participants of the ongoing ImmuneRACE study, and 1,200 or so subjects contributed by 6 global collaborators. The sample metadata nearly always contained a de-identified subject ID, COVID-19 status, age in years and sex. HLA class I and class II types, where available, came from metadata supplied by the sample provider rather than from assay-based typing.

The immunoSEQ Assay, a bias-controlled multiplex PCR, was used to amplify TCRbeta CDR3 regions from genomic DNA. The published analysis was carried out like this. Nucleated cell counts per sample were estimated from amplification of reference gene primers within the assay. To quantify the absolute abundance of each unique TCRbeta CDR3 rearrangement, sequence reads were collapsed and filtered. For each sample, productive Simpson clonality was calculated as the square root of Simpson's diversity index over productive rearrangements. Imported from immuneACCESS, the table was reduced by TCRdb to in-frame sequences with V and J called. These copies leave out some clones; in studies compared against another copy, an unresolved V gene accounts for under half, and the cause of the remainder is not known. The V and J calls and the clone size are those of that table, but D and trimming were determined from the DNA. This sample holds some 130,000 clones; roughly 72% were observed only once. The ten largest clonotypes hold approximately 11% of the sample.

Each collaborating institution followed its own protocols to collect whole blood in K2EDTA tubes. For TCRbeta analysis, collaborators shipped samples as frozen whole blood, isolated PBMCs, or DNA extracted from either of those sample types. With regard to this clone: Its antigen remains undetermined. Base qualities are not at hand, and no much larger clone is one base apart.

V sheds 1 base and J sheds 4 bases, leaving 16 bases between their ends. CDR1 and CDR2 were assigned from the germline V gene as MNHNS and SASEGT. The CDR3 holds 16 amino acids from the cysteine to the phenylalanine. The CDR3 DNA has 48 bases and is translated from base 1. Study-wide conclusions, independent of this receptor: Clinical and demographic metadata were provided uncurated, with the amount varying by source and participant.

The clonotype originates from a human donor in a cohort sampled during active COVID-19. The rearranged segments are TRBV6-1 and TRBJ1-2, with TRBD1 tentatively as D gene (5 bases match). The sequencing input was peripheral blood. The CDR3 region: CASSEGQGINGYGYTF. The DNA sequence follows: TGTGCCAGCAGTGAAGGTCAGGGTATTAATGGCTATGGCTACACCTTC.